One T cell receptor beta chain is described in this entry. The antigen is not known. The record originates from a study of Ad26.COV2.S vaccination and SARS-CoV-2 variants. On the study more broadly: Vaccine-arm donor from the placebo-controlled COV1001 Ad26.COV2.S trial. General study findings and limits: Non-spike TCR breadth did not differ much between vaccine and placebo recipients.

Treatment noted: about 20 received Ad26.COV2.S at low or high dose, single or two shots; about 5 received placebo; per-sample allocation not given. Day 63 after the first vaccine or placebo injection was the time point for sampling. In germline, CDR1 is LNHDA, CDR2 SQIVND (reference sequence). Losses at the gene ends were 7 bases for V and 1 base for J; bases not matched to a gene: 5. The CDR3 loop spans 15 amino acids. The data were produced by immunoSEQ multiplex PCR, yet TCRdb's version contains in-frame clones alone and is incomplete. This table holds about 480,000 clones, around nine tenths found once.

The V and J genes are TRBV19 and TRBJ1-2, with 11 bases that match TRBD1. Here the sequenced sample was peripheral blood, taken in a trial of Ad26.COV2.S vaccine versus placebo. The source of this sequence is a person between 18 and 65 years old who received the Ad26.COV2.S COVID-19 vaccine or a placebo. The CDR3, as DNA: TGTGCCAGTACGGACAGGGGGCGGTTTAACTATGGCTACACCTTC. Its protein is CASTDRGRFNYGYTF.